Listed here are 18 T cell receptor beta chains from one sample, sequenced in a study of cytomegalovirus exposure and HLA in healthy donors. Primers included in the PCR were 60 Vbeta and 13 Jbeta primers. Some clones are missing from TCRdb's copy, which holds only in-frame ones; the method was immunoSEQ multiplex PCR. The sample shows under 200,000 clones, around 86% of them seen only once. Sample: PBMCs. All receptors derive from a girl under 10 years old in good health and CMV-seropositive.

The chain combines TRBV29-1 with TRBJ2-1; 9 nucleotides agree with TRBD2. CDR3 length: 16 residues. V shed 5 bases and J 4 bases; nucleotides not matched to a gene: 12. Germline CDR1 reads SQVTM; CDR2 reads ANQGSEA. Here the CDR3 DNA reads TGCAGCGTTCCCGGGACTAGCCCTCGAAAGTACAATGAGCAGTTCTTC. Residues: CSVPGTSPRKYNEQFF.

The sample holds a few counts of this clone. The chain combines TRBV30 with TRBJ1-1, with no clear D. Trimming pared 4 bases from V and 5 bases from J, leaving 17 bases between. The CDR3 has 14 residues. Germline V gene lookup returns CDR1 GTSNPN and CDR2 SVGIG (reference sequence). The CDR3 spells CAWTKSTGTTEAFF. DNA for the CDR3: TGTGCCTGGACTAAATCGACGGGAACTACTGAAGCTTTCTTT.

The chain links TRBV25-1 to TRBJ1-5; D is uncertain. The CDR3 is 12 amino acids. The germline V gene encodes CDR1 MGHDK and CDR2 SYGVNS. With 2 bases removed from V and 12 bases from J, the gap between germline ends came to 11 bases. The CDR3 nucleotides are TGTGCCAGCAGTGAAACCGGTTTTGACCAGCATTTT. It encodes CASSETGFDQHF. Variable domain in full (rest from reference TRBV25-1 and TRBJ1-5): EADIYQTPRYLVIGTGKKITLECSQTMGHDKMYWYQQDPGMELHLIHYSYGVNSTEKGDLSSESTVSRIRTEHFPLTLESARPSHTSQYLCASSETGFDQHFGDGTRLSIL.

The chain has TRBV29-1 and TRBJ1-1; 11 nucleotides match TRBD1. The junction had 8 bases not matched to a gene; V was cut back by 6 bases and J by 5 bases. In germline, CDR1 is SQVTM, CDR2 ANQGSEA. This CDR3 spans 14 amino acids. The CDR3 is CSVAMDRGLTEAFF. DNA of the CDR3: TGCAGCGTCGCCATGGACAGGGGGCTTACTGAAGCTTTCTTT.

V is TRBV9 and J is TRBJ2-1; 9 bases map to TRBD2. Looked up from germline, CDR1 is SGDLS and CDR2 is YYNGEE. This CDR3 is built from 14 residues. Losses at the gene ends were 5 bases for V and 3 bases for J; bases not matched to a gene: 3. This CDR3 reads CASSIAGVYNEQFF. CDR3 DNA: TGTGCCAGCAGTATAGCGGGAGTCTACAATGAGCAGTTCTTC.

This clone turned up a few times. The chain combines TRBV6-5 with TRBJ1-1; D is unresolved. Trimming left V 8 bases short and J 1 base short, with 14 bases between. Germline V lookup: CDR1 MNHEY, CDR2 SVGAGI. The CDR3 covers 14 residues. The CDR3 is CASALQQPNTEAFF. The DNA of the CDR3 is TGTGCCAGCGCTCTGCAACAACCGAACACTGAAGCTTTCTTT.

The chain employs TRBV4-2 and TRBJ1-5; the D gene is possibly TRBD1 (6 bases). The germline V gene has CDR1 LGHNA and CDR2 YNFKEQ. V was pared by 1 base and J by 4 bases, with 8 bases between. The CDR3 spans 14 residues. This CDR3 reads CASSQVGGNQPQHF. CDR3 coding DNA: TGTGCCAGCAGCCAAGTAGGGGGAAATCAGCCCCAGCATTTT.

This chain connects TRBV7-9 to TRBJ2-5; D not resolved. The J call may be mistaken, given a closer DNA end match to TRBJ2-7. The CDR3 has 12 amino acids. Per germline, CDR1 SEHNR and CDR2 FQNEAQ (reference sequence). CDR3 residues: CASSPELYEQYF. DNA for the CDR3: TGTGCCAGCAGCCCCGAACTGTACGAGCAGTACTTC.

This clone occurred once. V usage is TRBV4-2 and J usage is TRBJ2-7; 8 bases match TRBD2. The germline gives CDR1 LGHNA, CDR2 YNFKEQ. This CDR3 contains 17 residues. V was clipped by 0 bases and J by 6 bases; unmatched bases: 13. The CDR3 protein is CASSQDSRAGAGREQYF. CDR3 bases: TGTGCCAGCAGCCAAGATAGCCGAGCGGGAGCCGGCCGCGAGCAGTACTTC.

The rearrangement uses TRBV13 and TRBJ1-2; D uncertain. The germline CDR1 and CDR2 sequences are PRHDT and FYEKMQ (reference sequence). The CDR3 totals 13 residues. Trimming pared 5 bases from V and 7 bases from J, leaving 14 bases between. The CDR3 loop reads CASSLTGGGGYTF. For the CDR3, the DNA is TGTGCCAGCAGCCTAACGGGAGGTGGTGGCTACACCTTC.

The table lists this clone with a few counts. The chain employs TRBV25-1 and TRBJ2-2; 9 nucleotides line up with TRBD2. With 1 base clipped from V and 6 bases from J, the junction kept 6 bases outside the gene matches. Per germline, CDR1 MGHDK and CDR2 SYGVNS. This CDR3 is 16 amino acids long. CDR3 residues: CASSEWTSVLPGELFF. Written as DNA, the CDR3 is TGTGCCAGCAGTGAATGGACTAGCGTACTCCCCGGGGAGCTGTTTTTT.

The V call is TRBV2, the J call TRBJ2-2; perhaps TRBD2 as D (5 bases). V shed 6 bases and J shed 3 bases, with 14 bases lying between them. The germline gives CDR1 SNHLY, CDR2 FYNNEI. The CDR3 runs to 15 residues. The CDR3 sequence: CASRALVTDTGELFF. The DNA for the CDR3 is TGTGCCAGCAGAGCACTAGTAACGGACACCGGGGAGCTGTTTTTT.

This chain connects TRBV2 to TRBJ2-3; D unresolved. The CDR3 has 15 residues. Germline CDR1 SNHLY, CDR2 FYNNEI. V was shortened by 3 bases and J by 0 bases, with 10 bases between the two germline ends. Written as DNA, the CDR3 is TGTGCCAGCAGTGAGCGGCGGAGCAGCACAGATACGCAGTATTTT. Amino acid sequence: CASSERRSSTDTQYF.

The chain uses TRBV13 and TRBJ2-7; a possible D gene is TRBD2 (7 bases). V was pared by 5 bases and J by 0 bases, with 23 bases between. This CDR3 is built from 18 residues. Per the germline V gene, CDR1 is PRHDT and CDR2 is FYEKMQ (reference sequence). CDR3 nucleotide sequence: TGTGCCAGCAGCAGCGGCGGGGCGGGGGCTGACATCTCCTACGAGCAGTACTTC. Its translation is CASSSGGAGADISYEQYF.

A few counts support this clone. The chain is built from TRBV9 and TRBJ2-3, with TRBD2 matching over 7 bases. The CDR3 spans 15 residues. V lost 7 bases and J lost 2; bases outside the gene matches: 10. CDR1 SGDLS and CDR2 YYNGEE come from the germline V gene. The CDR3 is CASGGETVNTDTQYF. The CDR3, as DNA: TGTGCCAGCGGGGGGGAGACGGTCAACACAGATACGCAGTATTTT.

The chain uses TRBV5-5 and TRBJ1-1; TRBD1 is a possible D gene (5 bases). From germline, CDR1 is SGHKS and CDR2 YYEKEE (reference sequence). This CDR3 has 15 residues. The V gene lost 1 base and the J gene lost 2 bases, with 12 bases spanning the gap. The CDR3 is CASSLFAQANTEAFF. The CDR3 nucleotides read TGTGCCAGCAGCTTGTTTGCACAGGCCAACACTGAAGCTTTCTTT. The full variable domain, rest sourced from reference TRBV5-5 and TRBJ1-1, is DAGVTQSPTHLIKTRGQQVTLRCSPISGHKSVSWYQQVLGQGPQFIFQYYEKEERGRGNFPDRFSARQFPNYSSELNVNALLLGDSALYLCASSLFAQANTEAFFGQGTRLTVV.

This clone was seen a handful of times. This chain joins TRBV6-5 and TRBJ2-2, with TRBD2 identical over 12 bases. Germline trimming cut 0 bases from V and 4 bases from J; bases unmatched to any gene: 0. Germline loops: CDR1 MNHEY, CDR2 SVGAGI. This CDR3 contains 16 residues. The CDR3 sequence is CASSYSTSGSTGELFF. CDR3 nucleotides: TGTGCCAGCAGTTACTCGACTAGCGGGAGCACCGGGGAGCTGTTTTTT.

To note about this clone: Relative to the germline gene, one junction end is altered; a read error may explain this. This chain links TRBV7-9 with TRBJ1-1, with 7 positions matching TRBD1. Germline assignment: CDR1 SEHNR and CDR2 FQNEAQ (reference sequence). The CDR3 runs 15 residues. CDR3 residues: CSSSLGTALPTEAFF. The CDR3 DNA follows: TGTTCCAGCAGCTTAGGGACAGCCCTTCCCACCGAAGCTTTCTTT.